This TCR beta chain was documented in a study of CD8 T cells in ankylosing spondylitis. Overall study findings and caveats: Matched ankylosing spondylitis synovial fluid reportedly showed significant enrichment of disease-linked clones. Disease-linked clones bore a CD8+ phenotype and were relatively rare in peripheral blood. Prior work had noted some motif variants in reactive arthritis blood and synovial fluid. Apparently characteristic of ankylosing spondylitis blood was a TCR beta motif (about eight highly homologous variants).

As the method for making TCR beta libraries, quantitative 5'-RACE with molecular barcodes was used. One entry per CDR3 protein results from TCRdb running MiXCR on the 5' RACE reads. The sample shows 700,000 to 850,000 distinct CDR3 sequences, approximately 12% of them seen only once. Per the germline V gene, CDR1 is SGHTA and CDR2 is FQGNSA. The V and J ends lost 8 bases and 0 bases respectively, with 11 bases between them. The CDR3 spans 13 residues. Comment on this clonotype: Its antigen remains unknown.

The clonotype originates from a male donor with ankylosing spondylitis. Material: blood, either unsorted or a sorted T cell fraction (not recorded which). The V and J genes are TRBV7-2 and TRBJ2-7; D ambiguous. The CDR3 loop is CASALAVSYEQYF. The CDR3 nucleotides are TGTGCCAGCGCCCTGGCGGTCTCCTACGAGCAGTACTTC.